This is a list of T cell receptor beta chains from one sample in a study of blood T cell repertoires in COVID-19. This table comes from immunoSEQ multiplex PCR, and its TCRdb copy is limited to in-frame clones, with some not included. This table has approximately 100,000 clones, 70% to 90% appearing once. Source material: peripheral blood. These receptors were collected from a man aged 65-85 years with acute or convalescent COVID-19. Both conserved end residues are part of each CDR3. Clone size is given for some rows only: seen once, a few or many times, or a class if the clone is expanded.

cdr3_aa: CASSPGGDHRRGQFF
cdr3_length: 15
clone_size: .
v_call: TRBV13

cdr3_aa: CASSPFSGGIGETQYF
cdr3_length: 16
clone_size: .
v_call: TRBV4-1

cdr3_aa: CASTEAGAYNEQFF
cdr3_length: 14
clone_size: .
v_call: TRBV27

cdr3_aa: CASGRDSYNEKLFF
cdr3_length: 14
clone_size: .
v_call: TRBV9

cdr3_aa: CASSQAVLYTGELFF
cdr3_length: 15
clone_size: .
v_call: TRBV3-1/TRBV3-2

cdr3_aa: CASSIPDLLGGELFF
cdr3_length: 15
clone_size: once
v_call: TRBV19

cdr3_aa: CASSSYRGIASYEQYF
cdr3_length: 16
clone_size: .
v_call: TRBV11-2

cdr3_aa: CASSLLGGQSSYEQYF
cdr3_length: 16
clone_size: .
v_call: TRBV5-1

cdr3_aa: CATSEGQGQETQYF
cdr3_length: 14
clone_size: .
v_call: TRBV24-1

cdr3_aa: CASNRQGGNQPQHF
cdr3_length: 14
clone_size: .
v_call: TRBV27

cdr3_aa: CSAQGKPEAFF
cdr3_length: 11
clone_size: .
v_call: TRBV20-1

cdr3_aa: CASSSRGGNTEAFF
cdr3_length: 14
clone_size: .
v_call: TRBV7-9

cdr3_aa: CASSLSFRPGQGGQPQHF
cdr3_length: 18
clone_size: once
v_call: TRBV5-5

cdr3_aa: CASSESYGSYNEQFF
cdr3_length: 15
clone_size: .
v_call: TRBV6-1

cdr3_aa: CASRGTGANYGYTF
cdr3_length: 14
clone_size: .
v_call: TRBV28

cdr3_aa: CASSSEGGHYSTDTQYF
cdr3_length: 17
clone_size: .
v_call: TRBV7-7

cdr3_aa: CASSLLARGQNQPQHF
cdr3_length: 16
clone_size: .
v_call: TRBV5-6

cdr3_aa: CASSRLSGQGTNYGYTF
cdr3_length: 17
clone_size: .
v_call: TRBV19

cdr3_aa: CASSPLVRVGEQYF
cdr3_length: 14
clone_size: .
v_call: TRBV11-2

cdr3_aa: CAARTSGGSDTQYF
cdr3_length: 14
clone_size: .
v_call: TRBV10-3

cdr3_aa: CASSLAGGKETQYF
cdr3_length: 14
clone_size: .
v_call: TRBV5-1

cdr3_aa: CASSESGGAGELFF
cdr3_length: 14
clone_size: .
v_call: TRBV10-1

cdr3_aa: CASSLWTGGLWYGYTF
cdr3_length: 16
clone_size: .
v_call: TRBV28

cdr3_aa: CASSRLGLAGGRETQYF
cdr3_length: 17
clone_size: .
v_call: TRBV7-6

cdr3_aa: CASSLGTANYGYTF
cdr3_length: 14
clone_size: .
v_call: TRBV19

cdr3_aa: CASSGQGSEKLFF
cdr3_length: 13
clone_size: once
v_call: TRBV19

cdr3_aa: CASSEPGRYGYTF
cdr3_length: 13
clone_size: .
v_call: TRBV6-1

cdr3_aa: CASSLGLAGGNEQFF
cdr3_length: 15
clone_size: .
v_call: TRBV7-9

cdr3_aa: CASSQNPGQGYEQYF
cdr3_length: 15
clone_size: .
v_call: TRBV4-1

cdr3_aa: CAWNKRGIWTGELFF
cdr3_length: 15
clone_size: .
v_call: TRBV30

cdr3_aa: CASSFPAGEGTDTQYF
cdr3_length: 16
clone_size: .
v_call: TRBV5-1

cdr3_aa: CATDLGRYSNQPQHF
cdr3_length: 15
clone_size: few
v_call: TRBV19

cdr3_aa: CASRLTSGNYNEQFF
cdr3_length: 15
clone_size: .
v_call: TRBV2

cdr3_aa: CSAGTLNEQFF
cdr3_length: 11
clone_size: few
v_call: TRBV20-1

cdr3_aa: CASSPTGANGELFF
cdr3_length: 14
clone_size: .
v_call: TRBV6-5

cdr3_aa: CGYLRGNTGELFF
cdr3_length: 13
clone_size: .
v_call: TRBV29-1

cdr3_aa: CASSRGTEAFF
cdr3_length: 11
clone_size: .
v_call: TRBV25-1

cdr3_aa: CASSFDTDSNQPQHF
cdr3_length: 15
clone_size: .
v_call: TRBV5-1

cdr3_aa: CASTGKRSFQETQYF
cdr3_length: 15
clone_size: .
v_call: TRBV5-8

cdr3_aa: CASSSGGFYQPQHF
cdr3_length: 14
clone_size: .
v_call: TRBV28

cdr3_aa: CSVGRPAGEQYF
cdr3_length: 12
clone_size: .
v_call: TRBV29-1

cdr3_aa: CASSPVRDSEAFF
cdr3_length: 13
clone_size: .
v_call: TRBV7-9

cdr3_aa: CASRPGQEPSGEQFF
cdr3_length: 15
clone_size: .
v_call: TRBV13

cdr3_aa: CASSQIPGQPTNGYTF
cdr3_length: 16
clone_size: .
v_call: TRBV4-2

cdr3_aa: CASSFTSTTGELFF
cdr3_length: 14
clone_size: .
v_call: TRBV5-1

cdr3_aa: CASSINFESGLNYGYTF
cdr3_length: 17
clone_size: .
v_call: TRBV19

cdr3_aa: CASSAYSGALDEKLFF
cdr3_length: 16
clone_size: .
v_call: TRBV19

cdr3_aa: CASSLSGGADTQYF
cdr3_length: 14
clone_size: .
v_call: TRBV7-3

cdr3_aa: CASSVADLFAVSGANVLTF
cdr3_length: 19
clone_size: once
v_call: TRBV9

cdr3_aa: CASTKPSYNEQFF
cdr3_length: 13
clone_size: .
v_call: TRBV2

cdr3_aa: CASSEEGEMWRQGEKLFF
cdr3_length: 18
clone_size: .
v_call: TRBV2

cdr3_aa: CASRGLAGADTQYF
cdr3_length: 14
clone_size: .
v_call: TRBV25-1

cdr3_aa: CASRGQEPGNIQYF
cdr3_length: 14
clone_size: .
v_call: TRBV2

cdr3_aa: CASSPDSPPLREQYF
cdr3_length: 15
clone_size: .
v_call: TRBV7-9

cdr3_aa: CASSTGQADQPQHF
cdr3_length: 14
clone_size: .
v_call: TRBV5-1

cdr3_aa: CAIGQGGQETQYF
cdr3_length: 13
clone_size: few
v_call: TRBV10-3

cdr3_aa: CASSLGDGDEQFF
cdr3_length: 13
clone_size: .
v_call: TRBV4-1

cdr3_aa: CASSMTGSYEQYF
cdr3_length: 13
clone_size: once
v_call: TRBV19

cdr3_aa: CASSYSRGLAGPSTDTQYF
cdr3_length: 19
clone_size: .
v_call: TRBV6-2/TRBV6-3